These 14 T cell receptor beta chains came from one sample sequenced in a study of blood T cell repertoires in COVID-19. Generated by immunoSEQ multiplex PCR, the TCRdb table keeps only in-frame clones and is missing some. This table has 200,000 to 250,000 clones, 84% appearing once. The specimen sequenced was PBMCs or T cells enriched from blood (not recorded which). The receptors stem from a man in his 60s who had recovered from COVID-19.

The V gene is TRBV9, the J gene TRBJ1-6; TRBD1 aligns across 9 bases. Germline V lookup: CDR1 SGDLS, CDR2 YYNGEE. V gave up 4 bases and J gave up 8 bases; unmatched junction bases: 7. This CDR3 spans 15 amino acids. The DNA of the CDR3 is TGTGCCAGCAGCCCAACCGGGACAGGGTATTCACCCCTCCACTTT. This translates into CASSPTGTGYSPLHF.

Note on this clone: Other DNA sequences of this sample code for an identical CDR3. The CDR3 coding sequence is TGTGCCAGCAGCCAAGCTAGCGGTGTCACAGATACGCAGTATTTT. This sequence encodes CASSQASGVTDTQYF. V usage is TRBV3-1 (or the pseudogene TRBV3-2) and J usage is TRBJ2-3; 7 bases fit TRBD2. The CDR3 has 15 residues. Germline V gives CDR1 LGHDT, CDR2 YNNKEL (reference sequence). Losses at the gene ends were 1 base for V and 2 bases for J; bases not matched to a gene: 3.

The CDR3 reads CASSQVGGARGTEAFF. Here the CDR3 DNA reads TGCGCCAGCAGCCAAGTGGGGGGGGCGCGCGGCACTGAAGCTTTCTTT. The chain recombines TRBV4-3 with TRBJ1-1, with D perhaps matching TRBD1 (6 bases). CDR3 length: 16 amino acids. Looked up from germline, CDR1 is LGHNA and CDR2 is YSLEER. Trimming shortened V by 1 base and J by 4 bases, and 16 bases separated the two germline ends.

V and J are TRBV10-3 and TRBJ1-3; 7 bases line up with TRBD1. Germline loops: CDR1 ENHRY, CDR2 SYGVKD. Unmatched junction bases numbered 2, after V lost 5 bases and J lost 4 bases. The CDR3 has 13 residues. DNA of the CDR3: TGTGCCATCAGTACAGGGGTCGGAAACACCATATATTTT. Protein product: CAISTGVGNTIYF.

This chain connects TRBV5-4 to TRBJ1-4, with TRBD1 matching 10 bases. This CDR3 is 15 amino acids long. The V gene's germline CDR1 is SGHNT and CDR2 YYREEE (reference sequence). Trimming removed 4 bases from V and 6 bases from J; junction bases left unmatched: 6. CDR3 DNA sequence: TGTGCCAGCAGCGAGTCCGGGACAGGGGATGAAAAACTGTTTTTT. It is translated as CASSESGTGDEKLFF.

V gene TRBV5-6 combines with J gene TRBJ1-4; D is possibly TRBD1 (6 bases). Germline CDR1 reads SGHDT; CDR2 reads YYEEEE. Trimming shortened V by 2 bases and J by 8 bases, and 16 bases separated the two germline ends. The CDR3 totals 15 residues. DNA of the CDR3: TGTGCCAGCAGCTTAACCCCCGGGACACGAGAAAAACTGTTTTTT. The encoded protein is CASSLTPGTREKLFF.

The count of this clone is one. The chain uses TRBV11-3 and TRBJ1-3; TRBD1 agrees at 7 bases. The germline gives CDR1 SGHNT, CDR2 YENEEA. CDR3 length: 15 residues. Losses at the gene ends were 3 bases for V and 6 bases for J; bases not matched to a gene: 8. The CDR3 coding sequence is TGTGCCAGCAGCTTCTCGACAGGGAGAGAAAACACCATATATTTT. Protein: CASSFSTGRENTIYF.

V is TRBV13 and J is TRBJ1-2, with 7 bases matching TRBD1. Germline CDR1 and CDR2: PRHDT and FYEKMQ (reference sequence). The J segment lost 4 bases and the V segment lost 5 bases, leaving 7 bases of the junction unmatched. This CDR3 spans 14 amino acids. DNA of the CDR3: TGTGCCAGCAGCCCCGACAGGGTCGGCTATGGCTACACCTTC. Amino acids: CASSPDRVGYGYTF.

A few counts support this clone. The chain combines TRBV6-2 or TRBV6-3 with TRBJ2-2; 8 bases are shared with TRBD2. Germline loops: CDR1 MNHEY, CDR2 SVGEGT. J was trimmed by 3 bases and V by 4 bases; bases with no gene match: 1. The CDR3 runs 14 residues. The CDR3 reads CASSSGGDTGELFF. CDR3 nucleotide sequence: TGTGCCAGCAGTTCCGGGGGGGACACCGGGGAGCTGTTTTTT.

This chain uses TRBV6-8 with TRBJ2-3; 9 nucleotides line up with TRBD1. The CDR3 is 17 residues long. V shed 6 bases and J 0 bases; nucleotides not matched to a gene: 10. CDR1 and CDR2 from the germline V gene are MNHGY and SAAAGT. The CDR3 sequence: CASSYAPTGGSTDTQYF. The CDR3, as DNA: TGTGCCAGCAGCTACGCCCCGACAGGGGGAAGCACAGATACGCAGTATTTT.

The chain couples TRBV7-3 to TRBJ1-1; a weak D match, TRBD1 (6 bases). The CDR3 consists of 16 residues. V gave up 1 base and J gave up 1 base, with 13 bases separating them. Germline V CDR1 and CDR2: SGHTA, FQGTGA. In nucleotides, the CDR3 is TGTGCCAGCAGCTTAAGACCCCCGGGACAGAACACTGAAGCTTTCTTT. This sequence encodes CASSLRPPGQNTEAFF. Complete variable domain (other parts from reference TRBV7-3 and TRBJ1-1): GAGVSQTPSNKVTEKGKYVELRCDPISGHTALYWYRQSLGQGPEFLIYFQGTGAADDSGLPNDRFFAVRPEGSVSTLKIQRTERGDSAVYLCASSLRPPGQNTEAFFGQGTRLTVV.

This clone was detected ten times or more. The gene calls are TRBV18 and TRBJ2-1; 7 bases align to TRBD1. V gave up 4 bases and J gave up 9 bases; unmatched junction bases: 3. Germline CDR1 reads KGHSH; CDR2 reads LQKENI. This CDR3 comprises 12 residues. The CDR3 is CASSRDSSEQFF. CDR3 sequence (DNA): TGTGCCAGCTCACGGGACAGTTCTGAGCAGTTCTTC.

The chain carries TRBV5-4 and TRBJ2-7, with a tentative D call TRBD2 (6 bases). CDR1 is SGHNT, CDR2 YYREEE, per germline (reference sequence). There are 15 residues in the CDR3. V was shortened by 0 bases and J by 2 bases, with 12 bases between the two germline ends. This CDR3 is CASSLERGSAYEQYF. Here the CDR3 DNA reads TGTGCCAGCAGCTTGGAACGGGGGTCCGCCTACGAGCAGTACTTC.

In this sample, this clone turned up once. V and J are TRBV5-8 and TRBJ2-3, with D possibly matching TRBD2 (5 bases). The CDR3 totals 15 residues. Per the germline V gene, CDR1 is SGHTS and CDR2 is YDEGEE. Trimming stripped 0 bases from V and 5 bases from J, with 13 bases between. The CDR3 reads CASSLELEPLDTQYF. CDR3 DNA: TGTGCCAGCAGCTTGGAACTAGAACCCCTAGATACGCAGTATTTT.